This T cell receptor beta chain is from a study of blood T cell repertoires in COVID-19. Overall study: Both acute and convalescent COVID-19 samples were obtained from the United States, Italy and Spain. T cells, B-cell-depleted T cells, or PBMCs provided the cDNA or gDNA that served as material.

Methods used by the authors: Estimated nucleated cell counts came from reference gene primer amplification. Data came from immunoSEQ multiplex PCR; TCRdb stores just in-frame clones and leaves some out. Clone size and V and J calls were adopted from that table, with D and trimming inferred from the DNA. The sample holds about 48,000 clones; 83% are singletons and the top ten take around 4.9%. Per germline, CDR1 SGHTA and CDR2 FQGNSA. The CDR3 sequence is 14 residues long. V shed 2 bases and J shed 4 bases, with 9 bases lying between them. The V call is TRBV7-2, the J call TRBJ1-5; D uncertain. This receptor was taken from a human donor in a cohort sampled during active COVID-19. Sequenced sample: peripheral blood. The CDR3 reads CASSLMAGNQPQHF. The DNA of the CDR3 is TGTGCCAGCAGCTTAATGGCGGGAAATCAGCCCCAGCATTTT.